The 32 T cell receptor beta chains in this list originate from one sample, sequenced in a study of OX40 agonist ivuxolimab in advanced cancers. Clones were sequenced by immunoSEQ multiplex PCR, and TCRdb holds only the in-frame ones, with some missing. The sample lists 100,000 or so clones, approximately 90% seen once, with roughly 0.53% in the top ten. The sequencing used CD4+ or CD8+ T cells sorted from blood, collected in a trial of the OX40 agonist ivuxolimab. All receptors come from an adult with an advanced solid tumor such as melanoma, head and neck, liver or kidney cancer.

The rearrangement uses TRBV5-1 and TRBJ1-1; D perhaps matches TRBD1 (6 bases). The V and J ends lost 3 bases and 1 base respectively, with 13 bases between them. The germline gives CDR1 SGHRS, CDR2 YFSETQ. This CDR3 spans 15 amino acids. In DNA form, the CDR3 reads TGCGCCAGCAGCTGGCAGGGGATGGGGAACACTGAAGCTTTCTTT. It translates to CASSWQGMGNTEAFF.

The gene calls are TRBV18 and TRBJ1-1; 7 bases match TRBD1. This CDR3 has 16 amino acids. Germline values: CDR1 KGHSH, CDR2 LQKENI. V trimming: 4 bases; J trimming: 4 bases; junction bases outside the gene matches: 12. CDR3 DNA: TGTGCCAGCTCACTTGCGGCCCAGGGGGACGGCACTGAAGCTTTCTTT. It specifies CASSLAAQGDGTEAFF.

The V and J genes are TRBV7-8 and TRBJ2-7; 11 positions agree with TRBD1. CDR3 length: 17 amino acids. Germline assignment: CDR1 SGHVS and CDR2 FQNEAQ. With 0 bases clipped from V and 3 bases from J, the junction kept 7 bases outside the gene matches. DNA of the CDR3: TGTGCCAGCAGCTTAGCCCACGGGACAGGGGGAATCTACGAGCAGTACTTC. This codes for CASSLAHGTGGIYEQYF.

V is TRBV9 and J is TRBJ1-2; tentatively, D is TRBD1 (5 bases). Germline CDR1 and CDR2: SGDLS and YYNGEE. Deletions cut 3 bases from V and 4 bases from J, with 10 bases between. The CDR3 has 13 residues. This chain's CDR3 is CASSETVSYGYTF. CDR3 bases: TGTGCCAGCAGCGAGACAGTTTCCTATGGCTACACCTTC.

The J gene is TRBJ2-6, the V gene TRBV11-3; D call uncertain. The CDR3 sequence is 16 residues long. Trimming stripped 5 bases from V and 2 bases from J, with 13 bases between. Germline lookup yields CDR1 SGHNT and CDR2 YENEEA. The CDR3 sequence: CASSPRLGTGANVLTF. The CDR3 DNA is TGTGCCAGCAGCCCCCGGCTGGGGACTGGGGCCAACGTCCTGACTTTC.

The chain is built from TRBV19 and TRBJ1-2, with a tentative D call TRBD1 (5 bases). Per germline, CDR1 LNHDA and CDR2 SQIVND (reference sequence). The V gene lost 8 bases and the J gene lost 4 bases, with 14 bases spanning the gap. The CDR3 has 13 residues. The CDR3 sequence: CASQVPGGYGYTF. Here the CDR3 DNA reads TGTGCCAGTCAGGTCCCGGGGGGCTATGGCTACACCTTC.

This chain links TRBV7-3 with TRBJ2-1; TRBD2 matches 10 bases. Trimming took 0 bases from V and 6 from J; bases not matched to a gene: 5. Per the germline V gene, CDR1 is SGHTA and CDR2 is FQGTGA. This CDR3 has 16 amino acids. In nucleotides, the CDR3 is TGTGCCAGCAGCTTAACCCCAGCGGGAGGGCCCAATGAGCAGTTCTTC. Protein sequence: CASSLTPAGGPNEQFF.

The CDR3 is CASSPWTGGHYEQYF. For the CDR3, the DNA is TGTGCCAGCAGCCCGTGGACAGGGGGGCACTACGAGCAGTACTTC. The chain recombines TRBV7-9 with TRBJ2-7; 10 bases are a match to TRBD1. The CDR3 length is 15 residues. With V trimmed by 5 bases and J by 3 bases, 7 bases remained unmatched. Germline V gene sequence: CDR1 SEHNR, CDR2 FQNEAQ (reference sequence).

The gene calls are TRBV25-1 and TRBJ2-1; D is unresolved. V lost 6 bases and J 7 bases, leaving 7 bases between the germline ends. CDR3 length: 11 amino acids. Germline CDR1 MGHDK, CDR2 SYGVNS. In nucleotides, the CDR3 is TGTGCCAGCAGAGATCGGAATGAGCAGTTCTTC. This codes for CASRDRNEQFF.

V usage is TRBV7-2 and J usage is TRBJ2-1; 10 bases match TRBD2. Germline CDR1 reads SGHTA; CDR2 reads FQGNSA. Trimming took 2 bases from V and 5 from J; bases not matched to a gene: 3. The CDR3 totals 15 residues. The CDR3 DNA reads as TGTGCCAGCAGCTTAACTAGCGGGACTCACAATGAGCAGTTCTTC. Protein: CASSLTSGTHNEQFF.

V and J are TRBV7-9 and TRBJ2-7; unclear D gene. V lost 1 base to trimming and J lost 0 bases, with 13 bases between them. This CDR3 is built from 16 residues. Germline CDR1 reads SEHNR; CDR2 reads FQNEAQ (reference sequence). For the CDR3, the DNA is TGTGCCAGCAGCTTAGGGTCCTATCAGAGCTCCTACGAGCAGTACTTC. Translation gives CASSLGSYQSSYEQYF.

V and J are TRBV27 and TRBJ2-7, with 7 bases lining up with TRBD2. CDR1 and CDR2 (germline): MNHEY, SMNVEV (reference sequence). CDR3 length equals 16 residues. Trimming took 3 bases from V and 7 from J; bases not matched to a gene: 15. The CDR3 coding sequence is TGTGCCAGCAGTTTCTCCCCGGGACTAAAACCTCGGGAGCAGTACTTC. Its translation: CASSFSPGLKPREQYF.

This rearrangement joins TRBV7-2 to TRBJ2-2; 7 nucleotides agree with TRBD1. There are 16 residues in the CDR3. CDR1 and CDR2 from the germline V gene are SGHTA and FQGNSA. V was pared by 1 base and J by 1 base, with 3 bases of the junction left unmatched. CDR3 nucleotides: TGTGCCAGCAGCTTAGTTGGGACAGAGAACACCGGGGAGCTGTTTTTT. This translates into CASSLVGTENTGELFF.

The chain links TRBV21-1 to TRBJ1-5; the DNA was not used to check the table's D call, TRBD1. TRBV21-1 is a pseudogene segment. The CDR3 length is 22 residues. Here the CDR3 DNA reads TGTGCCAGCAGCAAACGGTTAGGACAACAGGGGGCGTCGGGCTTCGGCAATCAGCCCCAGCATTTT. This translates into CASSKRLGQQGASGFGNQPQHF.

The rearrangement uses TRBV9 and TRBJ2-5; D remains ambiguous. V was trimmed by 2 bases and J by 5 bases, leaving 13 bases between them. Germline CDR1 and CDR2: SGDLS and YYNGEE. The CDR3 covers 14 residues. CDR3 region: CASSVRPNGETQYF. DNA for the CDR3: TGTGCCAGCAGCGTCCGCCCAAACGGGGAGACCCAGTACTTC.

The chain uses TRBV19 and TRBJ2-5; D is unresolved. Deletions cut 1 base from V and 3 bases from J, with 3 bases between. Germline values: CDR1 LNHDA, CDR2 SQIVND (reference sequence). This CDR3 comprises 12 residues. The CDR3 is CASSIGKETQYF. CDR3 bases: TGTGCCAGTAGTATAGGGAAAGAGACCCAGTACTTC.

The chain recombines TRBV5-1 with TRBJ1-4, with a weak D call TRBD1 (5 bases). Trimming cost V 3 bases and J 0 bases, with 12 bases left between them. Germline V gene sequence: CDR1 SGHRS, CDR2 YFSETQ. CDR3 length: 16 amino acids. This CDR3 is CASSSGRTTTNEKLFF. The DNA for the CDR3 is TGCGCCAGCAGCTCAGGCCGGACAACAACTAATGAAAAACTGTTTTTT. Using reference TRBV5-1 and TRBJ1-4 for the parts outside the CDR3, the full variable domain is KAGVTQTPRYLIKTRGQQVTLSCSPISGHRSVSWYQQTPGQGLQFLFEYFSETQRNKGNFPGRFSGRQFSNSRSEMNVSTLELGDSALYLCASSSGRTTTNEKLFFGSGTQLSVL.

The chain employs TRBV28 and TRBJ1-5; no clear D. CDR1 and CDR2 (germline): MDHEN, SYDVKM. The CDR3 runs 14 residues. The V end was cut by 1 base, the J end by 3 bases, with 7 bases between. CDR3 sequence reads: CASSLSGPNQPQHF. In nucleotides, the CDR3 is TGTGCCAGCAGTTTATCTGGACCCAATCAGCCCCAGCATTTT. The whole variable domain, filled in from reference TRBV28 and TRBJ1-5, reads DVKVTQSSRYLVKRTGEKVFLECVQDMDHENMFWYRQDPGLGLRLIYFSYDVKMKEKGDIPEGYSVSREKKERFSLILESASTNQTSMYLCASSLSGPNQPQHFGDGTRLSIL.

The chain has TRBV7-2 and TRBJ2-3; D remains ambiguous. The germline gives CDR1 SGHTA, CDR2 FQGNSA. The CDR3 runs to 13 residues. V lost 0 bases to trimming and J lost 5 bases, with 6 bases between them. Here the CDR3 DNA reads TGTGCCAGCAGCTTAGCGGCTCAAGATACGCAGTATTTT. It specifies CASSLAAQDTQYF.

The V gene is TRBV27, the J gene TRBJ1-2; 9 bases match TRBD1. This CDR3 comprises 14 residues. Germline loops: CDR1 MNHEY, CDR2 SMNVEV (reference sequence). Trimming cost V 6 bases and J 7 bases; bases outside gene matches: 9. The CDR3: CASREGDREGGYTF. DNA for the CDR3: TGTGCCAGCAGAGAGGGGGACAGGGAGGGTGGCTACACCTTC.

The chain employs TRBV18 and TRBJ2-7, with 12 bases matching TRBD2. The CDR3 has 18 amino acids. Trimming at V came to 6 bases and at J to 7 bases, leaving 19 bases not matched to a gene. Germline CDR1 KGHSH, CDR2 LQKENI. The DNA of the CDR3 is TGTGCCAGCTCTCCGATCCCTTTTCCTAGCGGGAGGGCCGGTGAGCAGTACTTC. It codes for CASSPIPFPSGRAGEQYF.

This clone was seen just once. CDR3 protein: CASSPQEGRRRPAGELFF. CDR3 sequence (DNA): TGCGCCAGCAGCCCTCAGGAAGGGCGGAGGCGGCCGGCCGGGGAGCTGTTTTTT. The chain combines TRBV4-1 with TRBJ2-2; D is possibly TRBD2 (5 bases). The germline V and J ends were trimmed by 4 bases and 6 bases, with 24 bases remaining between them. CDR3 size: 18 residues. Per germline, CDR1 MGHRA and CDR2 YSYEKL.

This clone has just one count. This chain joins TRBV7-8 and TRBJ2-7; D is ambiguous. V was trimmed by 5 bases and J by 3 bases, leaving 8 bases between them. Germline V gene sequence: CDR1 SGHVS, CDR2 FQNEAQ. The CDR3 runs to 12 residues. DNA of the CDR3: TGTGCCAGCAGCCCCAGAGACTACGAGCAGTACTTC. Translated: CASSPRDYEQYF.

The chain is built from TRBV7-2 and TRBJ1-3, with D perhaps matching TRBD1 (6 bases). Germline assignment: CDR1 SGHTA and CDR2 FQGNSA. Trimming took off 1 base at V and 0 bases at J, with 13 bases between the two ends. There are 17 residues in the CDR3. CDR3 sequence reads: CASSLVRGGSSGNTIYF. CDR3 sequence (DNA): TGTGCCAGCAGCTTAGTCAGGGGCGGGAGCTCTGGAAACACCATATATTTT.

The chain is built from TRBV9 and TRBJ2-1, with D perhaps TRBD2 (6 bases). The germline V gene encodes CDR1 SGDLS and CDR2 YYNGEE. Trimming took off 2 bases at V and 1 base at J, with 13 bases between the two ends. The CDR3 totals 16 residues. The CDR3 region is CASSVLAQNSYNEQFF. The CDR3, as DNA: TGTGCCAGCAGCGTGCTAGCGCAAAATTCCTACAATGAGCAGTTCTTC.

The gene calls are TRBV7-8 and TRBJ1-2; no clear D. The ends were cut back, 2 bases at V and 6 bases at J, with 7 bases in the middle. The CDR3 runs 12 residues. The germline V gene has CDR1 SGHVS and CDR2 FQNEAQ. Here the CDR3 reads CASSLLRNGYTF. The CDR3 region has the DNA TGTGCCAGCAGCTTACTACGTAATGGCTACACCTTC.

The J gene is TRBJ2-2, the V gene TRBV7-3; 10 positions agree with TRBD1. The trim removed 6 bases at V and 6 bases at J, leaving 10 bases unmatched. This CDR3 has 16 amino acids. CDR1 and CDR2 from the germline V gene are SGHTA and FQGTGA. This CDR3 is CASRSGTGAFSGELFF. CDR3 in DNA: TGTGCCAGCAGATCCGGGACAGGGGCCTTCTCCGGGGAGCTGTTTTTT.

The chain has TRBV4-2 and TRBJ1-4; 10 bases line up with TRBD1. This CDR3 is 16 amino acids long. Germline loops: CDR1 LGHNA, CDR2 YNFKEQ. Germline trimming cut 0 bases from V and 8 bases from J; bases unmatched to any gene: 6. The DNA of the CDR3 is TGTGCCAGCAGCCAAGACCGGACAGGGGGTCGGGAAAAACTGTTTTTT. Protein sequence: CASSQDRTGGREKLFF.

The J gene is TRBJ2-7, the V gene TRBV14, with D unclear. The germline gives CDR1 SGHDN, CDR2 FVKESK. Deletions cut 2 bases from V and 9 bases from J, with 17 bases between. CDR3 length: 14 residues. The CDR3 spells CASSQPSAPNSQYF. The CDR3 DNA sequence: TGTGCCAGCAGCCAACCCTCCGCGCCAAACTCGCAGTACTTC. Full variable domain (rest looked up from reference TRBV14 and TRBJ2-7): EAGVTQFPSHSVIEKGQTVTLRCDPISGHDNLYWYRRVMGKEIKFLLHFVKESKQDESGMPNNRFLAERTGGTYSTLKVQPAELEDSGVYFCASSQPSAPNSQYFGPGTRLTVT.

This clone was seen a single time. The DNA of the CDR3 is TGTGCCAGCAGCGCGACCCGGGGCCACGAGCAGTACTTC. Encoded protein: CASSATRGHEQYF. The chain uses TRBV2 and TRBJ2-7, with D perhaps assigned TRBD1 or TRBD2 (5 bases each). Trimming pared 6 bases from V and 5 bases from J, leaving 14 bases between. Germline assignment: CDR1 SNHLY and CDR2 FYNNEI. The CDR3 has 13 amino acids. Based on the CDR3 plus reference TRBV2 and TRBJ2-7, the full variable domain is EPEVTQTPSHQVTQMGQEVILRCVPISNHLYFYWYRQILGQKVEFLVSFYNNEISEKSEIFDDQFSVERPDGSNFTLKIRSTKLEDSAMYFCASSATRGHEQYFGPGTRLTVT.

The chain links TRBV5-5 to TRBJ2-5; D is unresolved. V lost 0 bases and J lost 7, with 4 bases in between. This CDR3 has 11 amino acids. Germline-derived CDR1 and CDR2 are SGHKS and YYEKEE (reference sequence). Written as DNA, the CDR3 is TGTGCCAGCAGCTTGGATTGGACCCAGTACTTC. Translated, it gives CASSLDWTQYF.

The chain recombines TRBV4-1 with TRBJ2-7; TRBD2 matches 10 bases. Germline V lookup: CDR1 MGHRA, CDR2 YSYEKL. The V segment lost 3 bases and the J segment 4 bases; nucleotides outside the gene matches: 9. This CDR3 is 16 amino acids long. CDR3 DNA: TGCGCCAGCAGCCAGCCCGGGGCTAGCGGGAGTTACGAGCAGTACTTC. This codes for CASSQPGASGSYEQYF.